This entry concerns a single T cell receptor (beta chain). This entry belongs to a study of blood T cell repertoires in COVID-19. The table came from immunoSEQ multiplex PCR; TCRdb's copy has only in-frame clones and leaves some out. Of roughly 90,000 clones listed, 80% are singletons. Germline lookup yields CDR1 SGHRS and CDR2 YFSETQ. The CDR3 has 14 residues. Between the trimmed V and J ends, which lost 0 bases and 4 bases, there was a span of 11 bases. The chain has TRBV5-1 and TRBJ2-7; TRBD1 is a possible D gene (6 bases). This receptor was taken from a woman over 75 with active or convalescent COVID-19. Input material: peripheral blood. The CDR3 sequence: CASSLDRDRYEQYF. DNA of the CDR3: TGCGCCAGCAGCTTGGACAGGGATAGGTACGAGCAGTACTTC.